This T cell receptor (beta chain) derives from a study of T cell responses to AZD1222 COVID-19 vaccine. Study background: Samples with a second dose at about 4 or about 12 weeks were pooled together. General observations from the study: Spike-wide vaccine-associated CD4 TCRs dominated at 160-218 and 743-854. Females outnumbered males among donors, who were mostly white British; clonal diversity was possibly underestimated.

With 4 bases clipped from V and 5 bases from J, the junction kept 5 bases outside the gene matches. The CDR3 runs to 14 residues. The germline V gene has CDR1 PRHDT and CDR2 FYEKMQ (reference sequence). TCRdb keeps only in-frame clones here, not all; method: immunoSEQ multiplex PCR. The data show over 100,000 clones, approximately 89% seen once. On this clone: Its antigen is undetermined.

The material was peripheral blood, obtained on day 0 of AZD1222 vaccination. The origin of this receptor is an adult in good health. V is TRBV13 and J is TRBJ2-5, with 9 bases matching TRBD1. The CDR3 nucleotides are TGTGCCAGCAGCTCCGGACAGGGGCGGGAGACCCAGTACTTC. Protein product: CASSSGQGRETQYF.